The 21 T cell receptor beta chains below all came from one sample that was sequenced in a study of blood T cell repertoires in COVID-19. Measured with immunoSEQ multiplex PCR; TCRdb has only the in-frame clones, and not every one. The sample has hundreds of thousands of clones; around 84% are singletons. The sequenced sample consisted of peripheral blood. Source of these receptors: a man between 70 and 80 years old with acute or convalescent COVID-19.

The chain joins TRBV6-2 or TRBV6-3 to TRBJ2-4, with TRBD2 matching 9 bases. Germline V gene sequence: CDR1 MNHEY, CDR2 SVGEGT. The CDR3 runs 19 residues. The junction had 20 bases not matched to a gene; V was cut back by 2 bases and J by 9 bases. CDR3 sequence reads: CASSYGYFRAPAGGFIQYF. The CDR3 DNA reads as TGTGCCAGCAGTTACGGCTACTTCCGGGCACCAGCGGGAGGTTTCATTCAGTACTTC.

For the CDR3, the DNA is TGTGCCAGCAGCTATGGGGCTAGCACCGGGGAGCTGTTTTTT. Translating it yields CASSYGASTGELFF. The chain joins TRBV5-6 to TRBJ2-2, with D possibly being TRBD1 (5 bases). Trimming took 3 bases from V and 4 from J, leaving 10 bases between them. CDR1 and CDR2 (germline): SGHDT, YYEEEE. The CDR3 is made up of 14 amino acids.

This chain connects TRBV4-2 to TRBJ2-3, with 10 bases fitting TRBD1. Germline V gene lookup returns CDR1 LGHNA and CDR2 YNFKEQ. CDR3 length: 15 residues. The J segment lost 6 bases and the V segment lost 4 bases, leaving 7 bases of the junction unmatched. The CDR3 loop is CASSRGTGEYDTQYF. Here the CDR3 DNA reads TGTGCCAGCAGCCGGGGGACAGGGGAGTACGATACGCAGTATTTT.

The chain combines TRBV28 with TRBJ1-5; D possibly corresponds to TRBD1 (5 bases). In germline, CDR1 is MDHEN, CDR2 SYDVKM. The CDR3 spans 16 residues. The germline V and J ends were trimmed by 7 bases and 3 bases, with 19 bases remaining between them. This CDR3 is CASTSAARVFNQPQHF. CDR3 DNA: TGTGCCAGCACCTCCGCCGCCAGGGTATTCAATCAGCCCCAGCATTTT.

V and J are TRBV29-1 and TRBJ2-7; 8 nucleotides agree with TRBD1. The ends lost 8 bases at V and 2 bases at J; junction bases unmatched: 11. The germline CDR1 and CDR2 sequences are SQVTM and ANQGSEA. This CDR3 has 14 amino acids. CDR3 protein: CSTSTGTGPYEQYF. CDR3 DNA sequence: TGCAGCACCAGTACCGGGACAGGACCCTACGAGCAGTACTTC.

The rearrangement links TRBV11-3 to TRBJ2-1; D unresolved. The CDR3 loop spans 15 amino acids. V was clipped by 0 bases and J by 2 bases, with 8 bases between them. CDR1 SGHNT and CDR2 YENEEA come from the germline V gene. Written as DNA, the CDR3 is TGTGCCAGCAGCTTAGACCGAGAGCCCTACAATGAGCAGTTCTTC. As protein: CASSLDREPYNEQFF.

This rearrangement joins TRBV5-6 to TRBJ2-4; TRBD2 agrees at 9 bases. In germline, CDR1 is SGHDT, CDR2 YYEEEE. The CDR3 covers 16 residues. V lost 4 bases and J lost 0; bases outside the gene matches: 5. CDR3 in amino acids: CASSPREGLAKNIQYF. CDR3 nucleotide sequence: TGTGCCAGCAGCCCGCGGGAGGGTCTAGCCAAAAACATTCAGTACTTC. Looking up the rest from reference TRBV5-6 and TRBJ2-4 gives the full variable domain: DAGVTQSPTHLIKTRGQQVTLRCSPKSGHDTVSWYQQALGQGPQFIFQYYEEEERQRGNFPDRFSGHQFPNYSSELNVNALLLGDSALYLCASSPREGLAKNIQYFGAGTRLSVL.

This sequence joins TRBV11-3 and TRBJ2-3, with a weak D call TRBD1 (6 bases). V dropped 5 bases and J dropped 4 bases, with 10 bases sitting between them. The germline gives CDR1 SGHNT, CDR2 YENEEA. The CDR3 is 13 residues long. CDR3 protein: CASSHQGSDTQYF. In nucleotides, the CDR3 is TGTGCCAGCAGCCATCAGGGGTCAGATACGCAGTATTTT.

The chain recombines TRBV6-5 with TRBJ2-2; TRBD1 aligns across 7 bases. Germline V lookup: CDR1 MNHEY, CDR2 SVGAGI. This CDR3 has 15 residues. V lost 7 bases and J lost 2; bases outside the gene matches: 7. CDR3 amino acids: CASTVDRANTGELFF. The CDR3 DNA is TGTGCCAGCACTGTAGACAGGGCAAACACCGGGGAGCTGTTTTTT.

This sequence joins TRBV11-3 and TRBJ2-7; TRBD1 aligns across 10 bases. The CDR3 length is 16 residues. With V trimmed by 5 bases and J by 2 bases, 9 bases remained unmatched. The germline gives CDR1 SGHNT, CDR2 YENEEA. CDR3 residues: CASSLGTGELAYEQYF. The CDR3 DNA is TGTGCCAGCAGCCTAGGGACAGGGGAGTTAGCCTACGAGCAGTACTTC.

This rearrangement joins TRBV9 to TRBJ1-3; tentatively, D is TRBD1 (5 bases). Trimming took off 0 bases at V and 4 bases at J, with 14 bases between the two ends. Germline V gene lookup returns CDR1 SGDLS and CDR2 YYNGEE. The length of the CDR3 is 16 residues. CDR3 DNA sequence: TGTGCCAGCAGCGTAGGCTGGGGCCCCTCCGGAAACACCATATATTTT. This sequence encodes CASSVGWGPSGNTIYF. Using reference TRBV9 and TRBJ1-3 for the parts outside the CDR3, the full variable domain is DSGVTQTPKHLITATGQRVTLRCSPRSGDLSVYWYQQSLDQGLQFLIQYYNGEERAKGNILERFSAQQFPDLHSELNLSSLELGDSALYFCASSVGWGPSGNTIYFGEGSWLTVV.

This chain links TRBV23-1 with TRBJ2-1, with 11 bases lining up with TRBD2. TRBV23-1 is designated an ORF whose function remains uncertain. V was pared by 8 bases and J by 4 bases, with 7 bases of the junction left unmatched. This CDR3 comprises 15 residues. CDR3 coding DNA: TGCGCCAGCCCGCCGGGACTAGCGGTATACAATGAGCAGTTCTTC. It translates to CASPPGLAVYNEQFF.

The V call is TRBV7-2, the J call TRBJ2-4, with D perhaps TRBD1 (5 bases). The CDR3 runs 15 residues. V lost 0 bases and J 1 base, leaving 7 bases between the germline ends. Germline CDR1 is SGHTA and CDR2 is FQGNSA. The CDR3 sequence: CASSLAGVAKNIQYF. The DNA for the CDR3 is TGTGCCAGCAGCTTAGCAGGGGTGGCCAAAAACATTCAGTACTTC.

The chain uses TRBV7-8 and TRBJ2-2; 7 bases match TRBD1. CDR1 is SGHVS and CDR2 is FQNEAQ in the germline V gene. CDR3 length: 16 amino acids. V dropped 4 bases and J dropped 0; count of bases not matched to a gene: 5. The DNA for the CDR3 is TGTGCCAGCAGCTCGTACGGGACAGCGAACACCGGGGAGCTGTTTTTT. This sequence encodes CASSSYGTANTGELFF.

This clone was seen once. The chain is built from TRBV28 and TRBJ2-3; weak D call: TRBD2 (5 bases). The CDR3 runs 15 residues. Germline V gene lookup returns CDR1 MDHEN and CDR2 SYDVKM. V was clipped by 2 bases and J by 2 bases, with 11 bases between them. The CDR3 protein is CASSLAGPTTDTQYF. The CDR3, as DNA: TGTGCCAGCAGTTTAGCGGGCCCAACCACAGATACGCAGTATTTT. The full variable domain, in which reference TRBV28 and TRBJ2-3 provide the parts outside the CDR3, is DVKVTQSSRYLVKRTGEKVFLECVQDMDHENMFWYRQDPGLGLRLIYFSYDVKMKEKGDIPEGYSVSREKKERFSLILESASTNQTSMYLCASSLAGPTTDTQYFGPGTRLTVL.

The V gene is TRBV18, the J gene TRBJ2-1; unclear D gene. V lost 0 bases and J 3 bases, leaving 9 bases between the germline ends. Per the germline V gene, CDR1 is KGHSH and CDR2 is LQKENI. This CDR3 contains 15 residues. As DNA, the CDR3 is TGTGCCAGCTCACCACCGGTAGCCCTCTACAATGAGCAGTTCTTC. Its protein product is CASSPPVALYNEQFF.

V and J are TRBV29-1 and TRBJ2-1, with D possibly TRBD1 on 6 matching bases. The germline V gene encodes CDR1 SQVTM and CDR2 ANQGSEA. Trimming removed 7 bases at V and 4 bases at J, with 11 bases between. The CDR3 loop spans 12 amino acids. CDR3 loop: CSGRTVYNEQFF. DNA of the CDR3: TGCAGCGGACGGACAGTGTACAATGAGCAGTTCTTC.

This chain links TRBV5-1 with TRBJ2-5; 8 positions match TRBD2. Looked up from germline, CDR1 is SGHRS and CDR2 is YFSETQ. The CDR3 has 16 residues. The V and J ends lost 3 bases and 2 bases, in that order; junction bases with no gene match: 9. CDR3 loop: CASSSIPGGGQETQYF. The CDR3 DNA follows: TGCGCCAGCAGCTCCATACCCGGGGGGGGGCAAGAGACCCAGTACTTC.

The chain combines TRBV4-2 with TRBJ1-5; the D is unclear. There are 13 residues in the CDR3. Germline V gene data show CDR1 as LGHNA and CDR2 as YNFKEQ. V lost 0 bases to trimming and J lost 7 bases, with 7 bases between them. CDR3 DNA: TGTGCCAGCAGCCAAGATGACGGGCAGCCCCAGCATTTT. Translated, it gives CASSQDDGQPQHF.

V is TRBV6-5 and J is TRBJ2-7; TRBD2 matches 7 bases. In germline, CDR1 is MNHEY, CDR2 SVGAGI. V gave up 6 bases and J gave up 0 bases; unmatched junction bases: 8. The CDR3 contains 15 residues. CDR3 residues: CASRVSGVGSYEQYF. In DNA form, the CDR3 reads TGTGCCAGCAGAGTCAGCGGGGTTGGCTCCTACGAGCAGTACTTC.

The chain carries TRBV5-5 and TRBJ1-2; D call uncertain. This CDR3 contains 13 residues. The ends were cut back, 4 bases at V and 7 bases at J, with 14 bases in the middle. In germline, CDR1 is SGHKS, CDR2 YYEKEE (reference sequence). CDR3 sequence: CASSTGHSSGYTF. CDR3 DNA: TGTGCCAGCAGCACTGGCCACTCTAGTGGCTACACCTTC.